What follows are 23 T cell receptor beta chains derived from one specimen sequenced in a study of immune evolution from preneoplasia to lung adenocarcinoma. Some clones are missing from TCRdb's copy, which holds only in-frame ones; the method was immunoSEQ multiplex PCR. This table has roughly 4,700 clones, approximately 82% appearing once. Sequences were obtained from FFPE adjacent normal lung tissue. The origin of the receptors is a person aged 55-80 years with lung adenocarcinoma.

V usage is TRBV29-1 and J usage is TRBJ2-1, with D perhaps TRBD1 or TRBD2 (5 bases each). V lost 0 bases, J lost 8 bases, and 8 bases lay in between. The CDR3 is 12 residues long. Looked up from germline, CDR1 is SQVTM and CDR2 is ANQGSEA. The CDR3, as DNA: TGCAGCGTTGAAGATGTGGGGGATGAGCAGTTCTTC. Translation gives CSVEDVGDEQFF.

J is TRBJ1-2 and V is TRBV11-3; TRBD1 might be the D (6 bases). The CDR3 is made up of 12 amino acids. The V end lost 5 bases, the J end lost 4 bases, and 8 bases lay between the germline ends. Per the germline V gene, CDR1 is SGHNT and CDR2 is YENEEA. CDR3 residues: CASSIRGYGYTF. Here the CDR3 DNA reads TGTGCCAGCAGCATCAGGGGCTATGGCTACACCTTC.

V usage is TRBV6-6 and J usage is TRBJ2-5; D uncertain. Trimming took 0 bases from V and 7 from J, leaving 9 bases between them. The CDR3 has 13 amino acids. Per germline, CDR1 MNHNY and CDR2 SVGAGI (reference sequence). The CDR3 is CASSYSGPTTQYF. The CDR3 DNA reads TGTGCCAGCAGTTACTCAGGGCCCACGACCCAGTACTTC.

The chain recombines TRBV6-5 with TRBJ1-2; tentative D call: TRBD1 (6 bases). CDR1 and CDR2 from the germline V gene are MNHEY and SVGAGI. Trimming removed 5 bases at V and 3 bases at J, with 13 bases between. The CDR3 extends over 14 amino acids. The CDR3 coding sequence is TGTGCCAGCAGTGAAAGTCCAGGGGACTATGGCTACACCTTC. Protein product: CASSESPGDYGYTF.

The DNA of the CDR3 is TGTGCCAGCAGACAGGGTTTGGGTGGAAACACCATATATTTT. It is translated as CASRQGLGGNTIYF. The genes are TRBV2 and TRBJ1-3; D is possibly TRBD1 (6 bases). The germline V and J ends were trimmed by 6 bases and 3 bases, with 12 bases remaining between them. The CDR3 has 14 amino acids. CDR1 and CDR2 from the germline V gene are SNHLY and FYNNEI.

The chain joins TRBV30 to TRBJ1-4, with D unclear. The V end was cut by 4 bases, the J end by 4 bases, with 10 bases between. The germline V gene has CDR1 GTSNPN and CDR2 SVGIG (reference sequence). CDR3 length: 13 residues. The CDR3: CAWNRQSNEKLFF. CDR3 nucleotides: TGTGCCTGGAATCGGCAGAGTAATGAAAAACTGTTTTTT.

V usage is TRBV7-3 and J usage is TRBJ2-5; 10 nucleotides align to TRBD2. Germline lookup yields CDR1 SGHTA and CDR2 FQGTGA. This CDR3 spans 15 amino acids. Trimming removed 2 bases from V and 5 bases from J; junction bases left unmatched: 5. The DNA for the CDR3 is TGTGCCAGCAGCTTAGCTAGCGGGAGCGGGGAGACCCAGTACTTC. Protein sequence: CASSLASGSGETQYF.

This rearrangement joins TRBV4-1 to TRBJ2-3; maybe TRBD2 (6 bases). V was clipped by 3 bases and J by 2 bases, with 12 bases between them. This CDR3 is built from 15 residues. The germline gives CDR1 MGHRA, CDR2 YSYEKL. The CDR3 reads CASSQGVAATDTQYF. In DNA form, the CDR3 reads TGCGCCAGCAGCCAGGGGGTAGCGGCCACAGATACGCAGTATTTT.

J is TRBJ1-5 and V is TRBV2; TRBD1 matches at 9 bases. The CDR3 totals 14 residues. In germline, CDR1 is SNHLY, CDR2 FYNNEI. Losses at the gene ends were 6 bases for V and 7 bases for J; bases not matched to a gene: 7. The CDR3 sequence is CASRGGQGGQPQHF. The CDR3 DNA sequence: TGTGCCAGCAGGGGGGGACAGGGTGGCCAGCCCCAGCATTTT.

This chain connects TRBV29-1 to TRBJ2-1, with D unresolved. The CDR3 loop spans 13 amino acids. The germline V gene encodes CDR1 SQVTM and CDR2 ANQGSEA. The V end lost 8 bases, the J end lost 6 bases, and 17 bases lay between the germline ends. The CDR3, as DNA: TGCAGCACCACCGGCCTAGTGCTCAATGAGCAGTTCTTC. This codes for CSTTGLVLNEQFF.

The count of this clone is one. This sequence joins TRBV7-6 and TRBJ2-1; 8 nucleotides agree with TRBD2. CDR1 SGHVS and CDR2 FNYEAQ come from the germline V gene. The CDR3 length is 18 residues. V trimming: 6 bases; J trimming: 0 bases; junction bases outside the gene matches: 13. CDR3 DNA sequence: TGTGCCAGCAGTCCCCTTGCGGGGGGACCGAGCTCCTACAATGAGCAGTTCTTC. This translates into CASSPLAGGPSSYNEQFF.

The rearrangement joins TRBV9 to TRBJ2-2; 7 positions match TRBD1. Trimming took 2 bases from V and 8 from J; bases not matched to a gene: 9. Per the germline V gene, CDR1 is SGDLS and CDR2 is YYNGEE. This CDR3 comprises 15 residues. The CDR3 DNA reads as TGTGCCAGCAGCGTTGGGCAGGGGGTTGCTGGGGAGCTGTTTTTT. Translating gives CASSVGQGVAGELFF.

This chain joins TRBV5-1 and TRBJ2-7, with 10 positions matching TRBD1. Losses at the gene ends were 1 base for V and 3 bases for J; bases not matched to a gene: 4. The length of the CDR3 is 15 residues. Germline loops: CDR1 SGHRS, CDR2 YFSETQ. Here the CDR3 DNA reads TGCGCCAGCAGCTTGTCGACAGGGGGCGACTACGAGCAGTACTTC. This encodes CASSLSTGGDYEQYF.

This clone was seen once. CDR3 loop: CASSQDQGLVLYEQYF. The CDR3, as DNA: TGTGCCAGCAGCCAAGATCAGGGACTAGTCCTTTACGAGCAGTACTTC. V usage is TRBV4-2 and J usage is TRBJ2-7; 8 bases are shared with TRBD2. Germline values: CDR1 LGHNA, CDR2 YNFKEQ. V trimming: 0 bases; J trimming: 4 bases; junction bases outside the gene matches: 8. This CDR3 has 16 amino acids.

The chain carries TRBV11-2 and TRBJ1-6; tentatively, D is TRBD1 (6 bases). The CDR3 has 17 amino acids. The germline gives CDR1 SGHAT, CDR2 FQNNGV. Deletions cut 2 bases from V and 0 bases from J, with 11 bases between. CDR3 sequence: CASSLFQGSSYNSPLHF. The CDR3 nucleotides read TGTGCCAGCAGCTTATTTCAGGGGAGCTCCTATAATTCACCCCTCCACTTT.

The V gene is TRBV5-1, the J gene TRBJ2-6, with D uncertain. Trimming took off 0 bases at V and 1 base at J, with 2 bases between the two ends. Germline CDR1 is SGHRS and CDR2 is YFSETQ. The CDR3 consists of 14 residues. As DNA, the CDR3 is TGCGCCAGCAGCTTGGGGTCTGGGGCCAACGTCCTGACTTTC. Amino acids: CASSLGSGANVLTF.

CDR3 nucleotides: TGTGCCAGCAGCCCGGGTATGGGGACACTGACTGAGACCCAGTACTTC. Encoded protein: CASSPGMGTLTETQYF. V usage is TRBV14 and J usage is TRBJ2-5, with D perhaps matching TRBD1 (6 bases). V was pared by 4 bases and J by 5 bases, with 20 bases between. Germline lookup yields CDR1 SGHDN and CDR2 FVKESK. This CDR3 has 16 amino acids.

V and J are TRBV9 and TRBJ2-5; 8 bases are shared with TRBD2. The germline CDR1 and CDR2 sequences are SGDLS and YYNGEE. This CDR3 has 17 amino acids. Unmatched junction bases numbered 8, after V lost 0 bases and J lost 1 base. The CDR3 reads CASSVDSGAGVQETQYF. The CDR3 coding sequence is TGTGCCAGCAGCGTAGATTCCGGAGCGGGGGTCCAAGAGACCCAGTACTTC.

The chain employs TRBV19 and TRBJ2-5; no reliable D call. CDR3 length: 13 residues. Trimming cost V 3 bases and J 5 bases, with 10 bases left between them. Germline V lookup: CDR1 LNHDA, CDR2 SQIVND (reference sequence). DNA for the CDR3: TGTGCCAGTAGTATTAGCTTGGGGGAGACCCAGTACTTC. Amino acids: CASSISLGETQYF.

The chain is built from TRBV6-6 and TRBJ1-6; 9 bases map to TRBD1. The CDR3 runs to 15 residues. V shed 4 bases and J 12 bases; nucleotides not matched to a gene: 10. From germline, CDR1 is MNHNY and CDR2 SVGAGI (reference sequence). The CDR3 here is CASSSTGTGNRPLHF. The CDR3 coding sequence is TGTGCCAGCAGTTCCACCGGGACAGGGAACCGACCCCTCCACTTT.

V and J are TRBV6-5 and TRBJ2-5; TRBD1 is a possible D gene (7 bases). Germline V lookup: CDR1 MNHEY, CDR2 SVGAGI. There are 15 residues in the CDR3. With 5 bases removed from V and 4 bases from J, the gap between germline ends came to 17 bases. Here the CDR3 DNA reads TGTGCCAGCAGTCGAACGACAGGGAGGACAGAGACCCAGTACTTC. It is translated as CASSRTTGRTETQYF.

This clone was recorded once. V is TRBV9 and J is TRBJ2-1; 9 bases align to TRBD1. This CDR3 spans 15 amino acids. The germline V gene has CDR1 SGDLS and CDR2 YYNGEE. With 3 bases clipped from V and 5 bases from J, the junction kept 6 bases outside the gene matches. The CDR3, as DNA: TGTGCCAGCAGCGACTCCGGGACAGGGAACAATGAGCAGTTCTTC. Translated, it gives CASSDSGTGNNEQFF.

The chain carries TRBV7-6 and TRBJ2-5, with TRBD2 matching 7 bases. J lost 5 bases, V lost 2 bases, and 8 bases had no gene match. The germline V gene encodes CDR1 SGHVS and CDR2 FNYEAQ. The length of the CDR3 is 15 residues. The CDR3 here is CASSLMPGGWETQYF. CDR3 coding DNA: TGTGCCAGCAGCTTAATGCCCGGGGGGTGGGAGACCCAGTACTTC.